Sequencing of this T cell receptor (beta chain) was carried out in a study of Graves' ophthalmopathy and Graves' hyperthyroidism. The wider study: Specimen type is peripheral blood, obtained at initial diagnosis before any treatment.

For repertoire sequencing, the TCR beta CDR3 regions were amplified from RNA transcripts. Amplification began with first-round RT-PCR using HTBI primers, then second-round multiplex PCR was performed. TCRdb reprocessed the multiplex PCR reads with MiXCR, giving one entry per CDR3 protein. The sample shows 650,000 to 900,000 distinct CDR3 sequences, roughly 41% of them seen only once. This clonotype was counted ten times or more. Germline V CDR1 and CDR2: LNHNV, YYDKDF (reference sequence). With 7 bases removed from V and 1 base from J, the gap between germline ends came to 7 bases. This CDR3 region has 13 residues. Patients with other autoimmune diseases, uncontrolled infections, pregnancy or lactation were excluded. A diagnosis was made from clinical symptoms together with serum thyroxine, TRAb, thyroid ultrasound and orbital computed tomography.

The V gene is TRBV15, the J gene TRBJ1-4; the D gene is possibly TRBD1 (6 bases). The clonotype originates from an adult man with Graves' ophthalmopathy. The sequenced sample was peripheral blood. CDR3 nucleotide sequence: TGTGCCACCACCAGGGGAACTAATGAAAAACTGTTTTTT. Its protein product is CATTRGTNEKLFF.